Listed below are T cell receptor beta chains from one sample, sequenced in a study of shared clonotypes between healthy human individuals. Sequencing was performed with immunoSEQ multiplex PCR; in TCRdb, only in-frame clones are kept and a portion is missing. This table has over a million clones, more than 95% appearing once. The specimen sequenced was naive CD4+ T cells sorted from blood. These receptors were obtained from a man younger than 40 in good health. The CDR3 runs from the conserved cysteine through the conserved F or W. Each record gives: CDR3 protein, J gene, V gene, D gene. A D gene is named only where the DNA matches it firmly.

cdr3_aa: CASSLRGGPGYNEQFF
j_call: TRBJ2-1
v_call: TRBV5-6
d_call: TRBD2

cdr3_aa: CASTRRTSGLVDTQYF
j_call: TRBJ2-3
v_call: TRBV28
d_call: TRBD2

cdr3_aa: CASSSDLSGNTIYF
j_call: TRBJ1-3
v_call: TRBV27
d_call: .

cdr3_aa: CAISRDRNTGELFF
j_call: TRBJ2-2
v_call: TRBV10-3
d_call: .

cdr3_aa: CASKIEVRYTDTQYF
j_call: TRBJ2-3
v_call: TRBV27
d_call: .

cdr3_aa: CASSYSKLGNEQFF
j_call: TRBJ2-1
v_call: TRBV6-6
d_call: .

cdr3_aa: CASSQVAGNTIYF
j_call: TRBJ1-3
v_call: TRBV4-3
d_call: .

cdr3_aa: CASKVKCQRKNGQYF
j_call: TRBJ2-7
v_call: TRBV25-1
d_call: .

cdr3_aa: CASSLGQRGEQYF
j_call: TRBJ2-7
v_call: TRBV7-2
d_call: .

cdr3_aa: CASSYIETQYF
j_call: TRBJ2-5
v_call: TRBV2
d_call: .

cdr3_aa: CASSVDPGGETQYF
j_call: TRBJ2-5
v_call: TRBV9
d_call: .

cdr3_aa: CASSPGQGRHEQYF
j_call: TRBJ2-7
v_call: TRBV5-4
d_call: TRBD1

cdr3_aa: CASSRETSTDTQYF
j_call: TRBJ2-3
v_call: TRBV5-1
d_call: .

cdr3_aa: CASSSSGLTEAFF
j_call: TRBJ1-1
v_call: TRBV6-5
d_call: .

cdr3_aa: CSVERLAGGQETQYF
j_call: TRBJ2-5
v_call: TRBV29-1
d_call: TRBD2

cdr3_aa: CASSASSTRTKDTDTQYF
j_call: TRBJ2-3
v_call: TRBV9
d_call: .

cdr3_aa: CASQNSRGFQPQHF
j_call: TRBJ1-5
v_call: TRBV2
d_call: TRBD1

cdr3_aa: CASSTTRASGIQFF
j_call: TRBJ2-1
v_call: TRBV19
d_call: TRBD2

cdr3_aa: CASSVAHGAGKAYEQYF
j_call: TRBJ2-7
v_call: TRBV9
d_call: .

cdr3_aa: CASSYSWGGEDEQYF
j_call: TRBJ2-7
v_call: TRBV6-8
d_call: .

cdr3_aa: CSSWGLAGVGEGETQYF
j_call: TRBJ2-5
v_call: TRBV29-1
d_call: TRBD2

cdr3_aa: CASSRDTNSVEQYF
j_call: TRBJ2-7
v_call: TRBV18
d_call: .

cdr3_aa: CATSRDILDKEAFF
j_call: TRBJ1-1
v_call: TRBV15
d_call: .

cdr3_aa: CASSSPPAGTYEQYF
j_call: TRBJ2-7
v_call: TRBV28
d_call: .

cdr3_aa: CASSLGRAGANVLTF
j_call: TRBJ2-6
v_call: TRBV27
d_call: .

cdr3_aa: CASRGWGLNTEAFF
j_call: TRBJ1-1
v_call: TRBV7-9
d_call: .

cdr3_aa: CASSLGTGSYEQYF
j_call: TRBJ2-7
v_call: TRBV7-6
d_call: TRBD1

cdr3_aa: CASSRRGAGSEKLFF
j_call: TRBJ1-4
v_call: TRBV28
d_call: .

cdr3_aa: CASSLEGSPSYEQYF
j_call: TRBJ2-7
v_call: TRBV5-6
d_call: .

cdr3_aa: CAISESRAGQPQHF
j_call: TRBJ1-5
v_call: TRBV10-3
d_call: .

cdr3_aa: CASSLSPNTDTQYF
j_call: TRBJ2-3
v_call: TRBV7-7
d_call: .

cdr3_aa: CASSFMASGRADRFNEQFF
j_call: TRBJ2-1
v_call: TRBV5-1
d_call: TRBD2

cdr3_aa: CASSGAARAGAGELFF
j_call: TRBJ2-2
v_call: TRBV6-1
d_call: .

cdr3_aa: CATLDRGSYEQYF
j_call: TRBJ2-7
v_call: TRBV28
d_call: TRBD1

cdr3_aa: CASSQKGVGQPQHF
j_call: TRBJ1-5
v_call: TRBV5-6
d_call: .

cdr3_aa: CASSSLAGGQETQYF
j_call: TRBJ2-5
v_call: TRBV7-2
d_call: TRBD2

cdr3_aa: CASSLSGGKFYGYTF
j_call: TRBJ1-2
v_call: TRBV6-5
d_call: .

cdr3_aa: CASLIAGGGTGELFF
j_call: TRBJ2-2
v_call: TRBV6-1
d_call: TRBD2

cdr3_aa: CASSVGEATGELFF
j_call: TRBJ2-2
v_call: TRBV6-4
d_call: .

cdr3_aa: CASSDFGQGHSTNYGYTF
j_call: TRBJ1-2
v_call: TRBV10-2
d_call: TRBD1